This paragraph reports one T cell receptor beta chain. The antigen is unknown. PCR was performed using 60 Vbeta and 13 Jbeta primers. Profiled with immunoSEQ multiplex PCR; TCRdb holds only in-frame clones, not every one. The table includes about 140,000 clones, 80% detected once. The CDR3 runs 13 residues. The trim removed 3 bases at V and 9 bases at J, leaving 1 base unmatched. Germline V gene sequence: CDR1 SEHNR, CDR2 FQNEAQ (reference sequence). These data originate in a study of cytomegalovirus exposure and HLA in healthy donors. The study's findings and limits: A missense DCLRE1C variant was associated with V- and J-gene trimming of TCR beta chains in a later analysis, and an independent cohort replicated the association. Altogether, 150 to 200 TCR beta chains were recorded as cytomegalovirus-associated. In an earlier analysis, in some 600 donors, most V segments appeared productive either ~87% or ~30% of the time. Exclusion applied to some V segments, including TRBV6-2 and TRBV6-3, as they were indistinguishable.

The rearrangement joins TRBV7-9 to TRBJ1-6; 8 nucleotides match TRBD1. The receptor comes from a male donor in good health and CMV-seronegative. The sample comprised PBMCs. CDR3 residues: CASSLDRASPLHF. CDR3 coding DNA: TGTGCCAGCAGCTTGGACAGGGCTTCACCCCTCCACTTT.